Below, 15 T cell receptor beta chains from the same sample are listed, as sequenced in a study of blood T cell repertoires in COVID-19. Clones were sequenced by immunoSEQ multiplex PCR, and TCRdb holds only the in-frame ones, with some missing. The sample has 300,000 to 350,000 clones; 85% to 90% are singletons. Sequencing input: peripheral blood. These receptors were obtained from a woman in her 30s with COVID-19, enrolled during active disease.

Points on this clone: One junction end disagrees with the germline gene, perhaps due to a read error. The same CDR3 arises from other DNA sequences in this sample as well. This chain links TRBV11-2 with TRBJ2-3; TRBD1 aligns across 7 bases. In germline, CDR1 is SGHAT, CDR2 FQNNGV. This CDR3 contains 14 residues. The CDR3 region has the DNA TGCGCCAGCAGTTTCGACAGGGGCACAGATACGCAGTATTTT. Translation: CASSFDRGTDTQYF.

Here the CDR3 DNA reads TGTGCCAGCAGCTTCCTTGGGGGCGACGAGCAGTACTTC. It specifies CASSFLGGDEQYF. The chain is built from TRBV5-4 and TRBJ2-7; possibly TRBD1 for D (6 bases). This CDR3 contains 13 residues. V shed 2 bases and J shed 5 bases, with 11 bases lying between them. CDR1 is SGHNT, CDR2 YYREEE, per germline (reference sequence). Supplemented by reference TRBV5-4 and TRBJ2-7, the full variable domain reads ETGVTQSPTHLIKTRGQQVTLRCSSQSGHNTVSWYQQALGQGPQFIFQYYREEENGRGNFPPRFSGLQFPNYSSELNVNALELDDSALYLCASSFLGGDEQYFGPGTRLTVT.

The chain couples TRBV24-1 to TRBJ2-1, with 13 bases identical to TRBD2. In germline, CDR1 is KGHDR, CDR2 SFDVKD. V shed 3 bases, J shed 6 bases, and the junction held 10 bases outside the gene matches. The CDR3 contains 18 residues. CDR3 in amino acids: CATSDQRTSGGYFNEQFF. For the CDR3, the DNA is TGTGCCACCAGTGATCAGCGGACTAGCGGGGGTTATTTCAATGAGCAGTTCTTC.

V usage is TRBV5-1 and J usage is TRBJ1-1; TRBD1 matches 8 bases. The V segment lost 3 bases and the J segment 0 bases; nucleotides outside the gene matches: 1. Looked up from germline, CDR1 is SGHRS and CDR2 is YFSETQ. The CDR3 extends over 14 amino acids. The DNA for the CDR3 is TGCGCCAGCAGCTGGACAGGGATGAACACTGAAGCTTTCTTT. Amino acid sequence: CASSWTGMNTEAFF.

This rearrangement joins TRBV6-5 to TRBJ1-2; a weak D match, TRBD1 (5 bases). Germline CDR1 MNHEY, CDR2 SVGAGI. The CDR3 extends over 14 amino acids. With 6 bases removed from V and 1 base from J, the gap between germline ends came to 12 bases. CDR3 amino acids: CASRGAAINYGYTF. The CDR3 DNA follows: TGTGCCAGCAGAGGGGCAGCGATTAACTATGGCTACACCTTC.

V gene TRBV19 combines with J gene TRBJ2-1, with D possibly TRBD2 on 6 matching bases. Germline CDR1 reads LNHDA; CDR2 reads SQIVND (reference sequence). Trimming cost V 2 bases and J 6 bases, with 11 bases left between them. The CDR3 runs 14 residues. CDR3 protein: CASSIMGGANEQFF. CDR3 DNA sequence: TGTGCCAGTAGTATAATGGGGGGAGCCAATGAGCAGTTCTTC.

This clone was observed once. The genes are TRBV5-4 and TRBJ1-3; D may be TRBD1 (5 bases). In germline, CDR1 is SGHNT, CDR2 YYREEE (reference sequence). Deletions cut 4 bases from V and 0 bases from J, with 11 bases between. The CDR3 extends over 15 amino acids. The CDR3 nucleotides read TGTGCCAGCAGCATTCAGGGTTTCTCTGGAAACACCATATATTTT. Translation: CASSIQGFSGNTIYF. Based on the CDR3 plus reference TRBV5-4 and TRBJ1-3, the full variable domain is ETGVTQSPTHLIKTRGQQVTLRCSSQSGHNTVSWYQQALGQGPQFIFQYYREEENGRGNFPPRFSGLQFPNYSSELNVNALELDDSALYLCASSIQGFSGNTIYFGEGSWLTVV.

The V gene is TRBV11-2, the J gene TRBJ2-1; D perhaps matches TRBD2 (5 bases). Trimming removed 3 bases from V and 9 bases from J, with 24 bases in between. The CDR3 runs to 17 residues. Per the germline V gene, CDR1 is SGHAT and CDR2 is FQNNGV. The CDR3, as DNA: TGTGCCAGCAGCTTCCAAGGGAGTCCGATATTGGAAGCTGAGCAGTTCTTC. Translating it yields CASSFQGSPILEAEQFF.

The CDR3 DNA sequence: TGTGCCAGCAGTTCTTCCGGGACAGGGGGCCGGCCCCAGCATTTT. Its protein product is CASSSSGTGGRPQHF. The chain uses TRBV28 and TRBJ1-5; 12 nucleotides match TRBD1. The V segment lost 4 bases and the J segment 9 bases; nucleotides outside the gene matches: 7. The CDR3 spans 15 residues. Germline loops: CDR1 MDHEN, CDR2 SYDVKM.

The chain couples TRBV10-1 to TRBJ2-1; TRBD2 matches at 12 bases. Germline V gene lookup returns CDR1 WNHNN and CDR2 SYGVQD (reference sequence). This CDR3 spans 14 amino acids. Trimming removed 6 bases from V and 10 bases from J; junction bases left unmatched: 7. The CDR3 loop is CASSSTSGRLEQFF. DNA for the CDR3: TGCGCCAGCAGCTCTACTAGCGGGAGGTTAGAGCAGTTCTTC.

The genes are TRBV6-5 and TRBJ1-1; D is perhaps TRBD1 (6 bases). The germline CDR1 and CDR2 sequences are MNHEY and SVGAGI. V lost 7 bases and J lost 4, with 16 bases in between. This CDR3 is 14 amino acids long. The CDR3 loop is CASNFGGARTEAFF. CDR3 in DNA: TGTGCCAGCAACTTCGGGGGGGCGCGCACTGAAGCTTTCTTT.

This clone was seen more than once but under ten times. This rearrangement joins TRBV7-2 to TRBJ2-7; D is possibly TRBD1 (5 bases). CDR1 is SGHTA and CDR2 is FQGNSA in the germline V gene. This CDR3 comprises 15 residues. Trimming cost V 4 bases and J 2 bases, with 15 bases left between them. CDR3 loop: CASSYDSAPAYEQYF. Written as DNA, the CDR3 is TGTGCCAGCAGCTACGACAGCGCTCCCGCCTACGAGCAGTACTTC.

The CDR3 nucleotides read TGTGCCAGCAGCCAAGAACAGGCTGTCTATGGCTACACCTTC. It yields the protein CASSQEQAVYGYTF. The chain combines TRBV3-1 (or the pseudogene TRBV3-2) with TRBJ1-2; D is perhaps TRBD1 (5 bases). This CDR3 is built from 14 residues. V lost 0 bases to trimming and J lost 4 bases, with 9 bases between them. In germline, CDR1 is LGHDT, CDR2 YNNKEL (reference sequence).

The rearrangement uses TRBV6-6 and TRBJ2-7; the match to TRBD1 covers 12 bases. Germline V gives CDR1 MNHNY, CDR2 SVGAGI (reference sequence). V shed 5 bases and J 6 bases; nucleotides not matched to a gene: 2. This CDR3 has 13 residues. CDR3 nucleotide sequence: TGTGCCAGCAGTGGGACAGGGGGCCTCGAGCAGTACTTC. It specifies CASSGTGGLEQYF.

The chain combines TRBV7-8 with TRBJ1-5; no reliable D call. CDR3 size: 15 residues. Germline CDR1 reads SGHVS; CDR2 reads FQNEAQ. V gave up 1 base and J gave up 7 bases, with 14 bases separating them. For the CDR3, the DNA is TGTGCCAGCAGCTTAGGAGGAGTTTCGGGACAGCCCCAGCATTTT. Its translation is CASSLGGVSGQPQHF.